This T cell receptor (beta chain) was sequenced during a study of blood T cells in healthy people across ages. The second PCR ran about 6 to 12 cycles with a sample-barcoded 5' primer and J-beta primers. A tag from a template-switch adaptor with 12 random nucleotides marked each cDNA molecule. TCRdb itself ran the 5' RACE reads through MiXCR, one entry per CDR3 protein. The sample includes about 670,000 distinct CDR3 sequences, over 40% of them seen just once. Donors each provided 9.5 to 10 milliliters of peripheral blood. This clonotype was recorded a few times. Trimming left V 4 bases short and J 7 bases short, with 7 bases between. Germline V lookup: CDR1 MNHEY, CDR2 SVGAGI. This CDR3 is 12 amino acids long.

V and J are TRBV6-5 and TRBJ2-2; D remains unclear. The TCR originated in an elderly man in good health. Sequencing was carried out using blood. The chain's CDR3 is CASSSTVGELFF. In DNA form, the CDR3 reads TGTGCCAGCAGTTCGACTGTCGGGGAGCTGTTTTTT.